The clone carrying this TCR beta chain was seen a few times. No antigen is known for it. Not a single patient had been given any form of treatment at any point before undergoing thyroid surgery. This record comes from a study of metastatic and nonmetastatic thyroid tumors. As for the study in general: Both malignant and benign thyroid patients supplied peripheral blood and tumor or nodule tissue samples, across which the repertoires of these patients were then compared. Study-level results: A significant increase in TCR beta diversity was reportedly seen in malignant thyroid tumors relative to benign nodules, in blood and tumor.

Using MiXCR, TCRdb re-called clones from the PCR reads. The sample lists around 41,000 clones, 28% seen once, with 9.9% in the top ten. The material sequenced was blood. This TCR derives from a male donor with papillary thyroid cancer or a benign thyroid nodule (not recorded which). Some clones in this sample may be carry-over from other donors' samples.

The CDR3: CASIVGLNTEAFF. The CDR3 DNA sequence: TGTGCCAGCATCGTGGGTTTGAACACTGAAGCTTTCTTT. The V gene is TRBV2, the J gene TRBJ1-1; D gene ambiguous. This CDR3 spans 13 amino acids. V was shortened by 7 bases and J by 0 bases, with 9 bases between the two germline ends. Germline values: CDR1 SNHLY, CDR2 FYNNEI.